This T cell receptor beta chain stems from a study of CD8 T cells in Susac syndrome. Study details: Active disease was present in six of the sequenced Susac syndrome patients, whereas under 10 of them were in remission. Each patient with Susac syndrome, at the time of blood draw, was therapy-naive, on corticosteroids, or on intravenous immunoglobulin alone.

Germline V CDR1 and CDR2: SGHRS, YFSETQ. Trimming pared 5 bases from V and 3 bases from J, leaving 16 bases between. The CDR3 contains 15 residues. With random hexamers, about 0.5 to 1 ug RNA was reverse transcribed. TCRdb itself ran the immunoSEQ multiplex PCR reads through MiXCR, one entry per CDR3 protein. The sample holds 150,000 or so distinct CDR3 sequences, 90% to 97% seen once. Source material: CD4+ T cells from PBMCs. The gene calls are TRBV5-1 and TRBJ2-3, with D perhaps matching TRBD1 or TRBD2 (5 bases each). The clonotype comes from a human donor with Susac syndrome. The CDR3 here is CASREQGTETDTQYF. In nucleotides, the CDR3 is TGCGCCAGCAGAGAGCAAGGGACCGAGACAGATACGCAGTATTTT. The full variable domain, completed using reference TRBV5-1 and TRBJ2-3, is KAGVTQTPRYLIKTRGQQVTLSCSPISGHRSVSWYQQTPGQGLQFLFEYFSETQRNKGNFPGRFSGRQFSNSRSEMNVSTLELGDSALYLCASREQGTETDTQYFGPGTRLTVL.